The 6 T cell receptor beta chains in this list originate from one sample, sequenced in a study of CD8 T cells in Susac syndrome. Reverse transcription used roughly 0.5 to 1 ug RNA and random hexamers. MiXCR, applied by TCRdb to the immunoSEQ multiplex PCR reads, yields one record per CDR3 protein. The table lists 200,000 to 250,000 distinct CDR3 sequences, about 95% of them singletons, with about 0.14% in the top ten. The sequencing input was CD4+ T cells from PBMCs. These TCRs come from a human donor with Susac syndrome.

This chain connects TRBV9 to TRBJ1-6; maybe TRBD1 (5 bases). The V and J ends lost 3 bases and 0 bases respectively, with 16 bases between them. This CDR3 contains 18 residues. The germline V gene has CDR1 SGDLS and CDR2 YYNGEE. The CDR3 DNA follows: TGTGCCAGCAGCGCCCGTCCCGGGGGGAGCTCCTATAATTCACCCCTCCACTTT. Translated, it gives CASSARPGGSSYNSPLHF.

The chain combines TRBV18 with TRBJ1-5; 10 bases align to TRBD1. With V trimmed by 6 bases and J by 3 bases, 11 bases remained unmatched. Germline values: CDR1 KGHSH, CDR2 LQKENI. The CDR3 consists of 17 residues. The CDR3 loop is CASSGQGTQGHNQPQHF. For the CDR3, the DNA is TGTGCCAGCTCGGGACAGGGGACACAAGGACACAATCAGCCCCAGCATTTT.

The rearrangement uses TRBV28 and TRBJ2-7; D is uncertain. Germline V gives CDR1 MDHEN, CDR2 SYDVKM. Trimming removed 3 bases from V and 2 bases from J, with 8 bases in between. The CDR3 loop spans 13 amino acids. CDR3 nucleotide sequence: TGTGCCAGCAGTTTCCCCCTCGCCTACGAGCAGTACTTC. Its protein is CASSFPLAYEQYF.

The chain joins TRBV5-4 to TRBJ2-2, with unresolved D. The ends were cut back, 0 bases at V and 6 bases at J, with 9 bases in the middle. The CDR3 runs to 14 residues. Germline V gene sequence: CDR1 SGHNT, CDR2 YYREEE (reference sequence). CDR3 loop: CASSLDVASGELFF. CDR3 in DNA: TGTGCCAGCAGCTTGGATGTGGCCTCCGGGGAGCTGTTTTTT.

This rearrangement joins TRBV25-1 to TRBJ2-3, with D possibly TRBD1 on 5 matching bases. Deletions cut 5 bases from V and 0 bases from J, with 9 bases between. CDR1 is MGHDK and CDR2 is SYGVNS in the germline V gene. This CDR3 contains 14 residues. The CDR3 nucleotides read TGTGCCAGCAGTCTACAGGAGAGCACAGATACGCAGTATTTT. This codes for CASSLQESTDTQYF.

This clonotype was found once. This chain connects TRBV13 to TRBJ2-1, with TRBD1 as a possible D gene (5 bases). The CDR3 contains 15 residues. Trimming removed 6 bases from V and 0 bases from J, with 12 bases in between. Per the germline V gene, CDR1 is PRHDT and CDR2 is FYEKMQ (reference sequence). The CDR3 sequence: CASSPDRGSYNEQFF. The CDR3 DNA follows: TGTGCCAGCAGTCCCGACAGAGGCTCCTACAATGAGCAGTTCTTC. The full variable domain, in which reference TRBV13 and TRBJ2-1 provide the parts outside the CDR3, is AAGVIQSPRHLIKEKRETATLKCYPIPRHDTVYWYQQGPGQDPQFLISFYEKMQSDKGSIPDRFSAQQFSDYHSELNMSSLELGDSALYFCASSPDRGSYNEQFFGPGTRLTVL.